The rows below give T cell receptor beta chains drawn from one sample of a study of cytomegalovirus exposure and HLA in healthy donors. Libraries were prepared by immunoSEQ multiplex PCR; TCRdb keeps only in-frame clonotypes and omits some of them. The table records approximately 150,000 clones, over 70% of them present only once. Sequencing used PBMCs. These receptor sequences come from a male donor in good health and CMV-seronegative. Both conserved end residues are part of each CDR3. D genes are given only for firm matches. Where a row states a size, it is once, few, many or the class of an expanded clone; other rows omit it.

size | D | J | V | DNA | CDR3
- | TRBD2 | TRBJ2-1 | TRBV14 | TGTGCCAGCAGCCAAGATTGGAGGACTAGCGGGAGGAATGAGCAGTTCTTC | CASSQDWRTSGRNEQFF
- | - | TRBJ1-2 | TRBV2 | TGTGCCAGCAGTGAAAACAGTCGCTATGGCTACACCTTC | CASSENSRYGYTF
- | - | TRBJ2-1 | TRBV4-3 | TGCGCCAGCAGTCCCGGGGTTGATCCGGGGGTGGAGCAGTTCTTC | CASSPGVDPGVEQFF
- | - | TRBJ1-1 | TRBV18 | TGTGCCAGCTCACCTTCGGCGGAGGGTGGGCTAAACACTGAAGCTTTCTTT | CASSPSAEGGLNTEAFF
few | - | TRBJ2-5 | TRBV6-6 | TGTGCCAGCAGTTACAGCGCCCAAGGAGAGACCCAGTACTTC | CASSYSAQGETQYF
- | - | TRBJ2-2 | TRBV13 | TGTGCCAGCATAAGACTGTTTCAGAACACCGGGGAGCTGTTTTTT | CASIRLFQNTGELFF
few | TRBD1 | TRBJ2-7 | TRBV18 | TGTGCCAGCTCACCAAGAGGGACAGGGGTAAACGAGCAGTACTTC | CASSPRGTGVNEQYF
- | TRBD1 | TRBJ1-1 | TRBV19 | TGTGCCAGTAGTACCCGGCCTCCGGACAGGAGGGATGAAGCTTTCTTT | CASSTRPPDRRDEAFF
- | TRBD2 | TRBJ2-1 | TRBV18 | TGTGCCAGCTCACCGGAGCTAGCGGGAGGCAATGAGCAGTTCTTC | CASSPELAGGNEQFF
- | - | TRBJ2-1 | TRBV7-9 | TGTTCCAGCAGCTTAAGTCTTCGGGTTACGACCGATGAGCAGTTCTTC | CSSSLSLRVTTDEQFF
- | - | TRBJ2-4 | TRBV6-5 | TGTGCCAGCAGACCAGGGCTAGCCAAAAACATTCAGTACTTC | CASRPGLAKNIQYF
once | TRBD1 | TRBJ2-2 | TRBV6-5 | TGTGCCAGCGCGCCCCCGGACAGGCACGCCGGGGAGCTGTTTTTT | CASAPPDRHAGELFF
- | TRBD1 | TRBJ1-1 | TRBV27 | TGTGCCAGCAGTTTAAAACCGACAGGGCCCACTGAAGCTTTCTTT | CASSLKPTGPTEAFF
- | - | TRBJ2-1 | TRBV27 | TGTGCCAGCAGTTTAGTCGGGGTCGGTCATGAGCAGTTCTTC | CASSLVGVGHEQFF
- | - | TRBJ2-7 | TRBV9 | TGTGCCAGCAGCGTGGATCCGGGACGGGGGGCCAACGAGCAGTACTTC | CASSVDPGRGANEQYF
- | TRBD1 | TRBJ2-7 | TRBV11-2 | TGTGCCAGCAGTCCCGACAGGGTTTACGAGCAGTACTTC | CASSPDRVYEQYF
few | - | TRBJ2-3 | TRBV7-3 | TGTGCCAGCAGCTTAAGTAACGGCGGTGATACGCAGTATTTT | CASSLSNGGDTQYF